The 13 T cell receptor beta chains in this list originate from one sample, sequenced in a study of regulatory T cells in long-lasting Graves disease. CDR3 regions were amplified by Arm-PCR using iRepertoire HTBI primers to build TCR beta libraries. TCRdb reanalysed the multiplex PCR reads using MiXCR and keeps one entry per CDR3 protein. In the table there are approximately 380,000 distinct CDR3 sequences, less than 25% of which are singletons. Sample time point: persistent/refractory GD, antithyroid drugs over 5 years with positive TRAb. There was RNA extracted from PBMCs, and the TCR library was made from it. Sequenced material: peripheral blood mononuclear cells (PBMCs), taken when the disease was refractory, from a patient treated with antithyroid drugs. The source is a female donor with Graves disease.

V usage is TRBV20-1 and J usage is TRBJ1-1; D unclear. The CDR3 consists of 11 residues. Germline V gene data show CDR1 as DFQATT and CDR2 as SNEGSKA (reference sequence). Trimming shortened V by 3 bases and J by 7 bases, and 9 bases separated the two germline ends. The CDR3 is CSARSAYEAFF. CDR3 nucleotides: TGCAGTGCTAGGTCGGCCTATGAAGCTTTCTTT.

V and J are TRBV18 and TRBJ1-3; D is possibly TRBD1 (5 bases). This CDR3 has 15 residues. Germline V gene sequence: CDR1 KGHSH, CDR2 LQKENI. V lost 1 base and J 3 bases, leaving 10 bases between the germline ends. CDR3 sequence reads: CASSPLRDIGNTIYF. The CDR3 nucleotides read TGTGCCAGCTCACCACTCAGGGATATTGGAAACACCATATATTTT.

This clonotype was seen many times. The genes are TRBV7-8 and TRBJ1-5; no firm D call. The V gene lost 1 base and the J gene lost 3 bases, with 7 bases spanning the gap. The CDR3 has 14 residues. CDR1 SGHVS and CDR2 FQNEAQ come from the germline V gene. DNA of the CDR3: TGTGCCAGCAGCTTAGTTCCAGCCAATCAGCCCCAGCATTTT. Its translation is CASSLVPANQPQHF.

The chain links TRBV5-6 to TRBJ1-6; 8 bases are shared with TRBD1. The CDR3 contains 15 residues. From germline, CDR1 is SGHDT and CDR2 YYEEEE. J was trimmed by 2 bases and V by 2 bases; bases with no gene match: 0. The CDR3 loop is CASSLQGAYNSPLHF. The CDR3 DNA is TGTGCCAGCAGCTTACAGGGGGCCTATAATTCACCCCTCCACTTT.

Ten or more counts support this clonotype. The V gene is TRBV28, the J gene TRBJ2-7; TRBD2 might be the D (6 bases). Germline-derived CDR1 and CDR2 are MDHEN and SYDVKM. The CDR3 has 14 amino acids. V lost 5 bases and J 3 bases, leaving 14 bases between the germline ends. Here the CDR3 DNA reads TGTGCCAGCAGTATAGCGGTGGTTGGCTACGAGCAGTACTTC. As protein: CASSIAVVGYEQYF.

The chain uses TRBV5-1 and TRBJ2-1; weak D call: TRBD1 (6 bases). Trimming took 0 bases from V and 5 from J, leaving 12 bases between them. Per the germline V gene, CDR1 is SGHRS and CDR2 is YFSETQ. This CDR3 spans 15 amino acids. CDR3 protein: CASSLAAGVHNEQFF. The CDR3 bases are TGCGCCAGCAGCTTGGCGGCAGGGGTACACAATGAGCAGTTCTTC.

V usage is TRBV24-1 and J usage is TRBJ2-7; D unclear. This CDR3 region has 17 residues. Germline V gene lookup returns CDR1 KGHDR and CDR2 SFDVKD. The V and J ends lost 1 base and 12 bases respectively, with 27 bases between them. The CDR3 coding sequence is TGTGCCACCAGTGATTTTCCAGCAGAGTCGGCAGGATTTCGTCTGTACTTC. Amino acids: CATSDFPAESAGFRLYF.

V and J are TRBV10-1 and TRBJ2-1, with 9 positions matching TRBD2. The ends lost 4 bases at V and 4 bases at J; junction bases unmatched: 14. Looked up from germline, CDR1 is WNHNN and CDR2 is SYGVQD (reference sequence). This CDR3 has 18 residues. CDR3 nucleotide sequence: TGCGCCAGCAGTGTAGCGGGAGTAGGGGCCGGGGGGTACAATGAGCAGTTCTTC. Translating gives CASSVAGVGAGGYNEQFF.

This chain connects TRBV19 to TRBJ2-5; D is ambiguous. This CDR3 spans 10 amino acids. Germline lookup yields CDR1 LNHDA and CDR2 SQIVND (reference sequence). The ends were cut back, 7 bases at V and 13 bases at J, with 13 bases in the middle. CDR3 DNA: TGTGCCAGTAAGGGCGATCTTTCGTACTTC. Amino acids: CASKGDLSYF.

A word on this clonotype: The junction and the germline gene differ at one end; a read error may be behind it. This rearrangement joins TRBV6-1 to TRBJ2-2; the D gene is possibly TRBD2 (5 bases). CDR3 size: 11 residues. The germline CDR1 and CDR2 sequences are MNHNS and SASEGT. This chain's CDR3 is CASSSTGELLF. The CDR3 DNA sequence: TGTGCCAGCAGTAGCACCGGGGAGCTGCTTTTT.

The rearrangement links TRBV7-2 to TRBJ1-1; no clear D gene. Germline CDR1 is SGHTA and CDR2 is FQGNSA. CDR3 length: 12 amino acids. Deletions cut 3 bases from V and 10 bases from J, with 12 bases between. Here the CDR3 reads CASSFSDVSAFF. The DNA of the CDR3 is TGTGCCAGCAGCTTCTCGGACGTTTCAGCTTTCTTT. The variable domain in full, completed from reference TRBV7-2 and TRBJ1-1, reads GAGVSQSPSNKVTEKGKDVELRCDPISGHTALYWYRQSLGQGLEFLIYFQGNSAPDKSGLPSDRFSAERTGGSVSTLTIQRTQQEDSAVYLCASSFSDVSAFFGQGTRLTVV.

The rearrangement uses TRBV28 and TRBJ2-1; TRBD1 is a possible D gene (6 bases). CDR1 MDHEN and CDR2 SYDVKM come from the germline V gene. V was shortened by 6 bases and J by 8 bases, with 20 bases between the two germline ends. The CDR3 consists of 15 residues. The DNA of the CDR3 is TGTGCCAGCAGCGTTTTCGGACGTCACAGGGATGAGCAGTTCTTC. It codes for CASSVFGRHRDEQFF.

Ten or more counts support this clonotype. The chain is built from TRBV7-3 and TRBJ2-6; 7 positions agree with TRBD1. V trimming: 1 base; J trimming: 3 bases; junction bases outside the gene matches: 9. Per germline, CDR1 SGHTA and CDR2 FQGTGA. The CDR3 is 18 residues long. In DNA, the CDR3 is TGTGCCAGCAGCTTAAGTCCAGGGGGAATTCGTGGGGCCAACGTCCTGACTTTC. Encoded protein: CASSLSPGGIRGANVLTF.